This T cell receptor beta chain was recorded in a study of control samples from healthy donors and cancer patients (dated by TCRdb to the early 2020s). CDR3 length: 14 amino acids, cysteine to phenylalanine. The entry retains the CDR3 DNA only, 42 bases that are in frame from base 1. CDR1 and CDR2 were assigned from the germline V gene (reference sequence) as LGHDT and YNNKEL. The junction shows trimming of 4 bases on V and 1 base on J, and the gene matches do not reach 1 base of it. Libraries were made using the immunoSEQ multiplex PCR assay. The source is immuneACCESS, and TCRdb retained only in-frame sequences with V and J called. Part of the clones is not carried over; for the studies checked, unresolved V genes explain less than half of this, and the remainder is unexplained. Across this sample there are tens of thousands of clones, with approximately 95% seen only once. Clones ranked in the top ten supply over 1.3% of the sample.

Concerning this clone itself: It has no known antigen specificity. There are no base qualities to consult, and no much larger clone falls within one base.

The chain joins TRBV3-1 (or the pseudogene TRBV3-2) to TRBJ1-1, and TRBD1 aligns with 9 junction nucleotides. The specimen was blood. The source of this sequence is a woman in her 30s in good health. In nucleotides, the sequence is TGTGCCAGCAGCCGACAGGGGGGGAACACTGAAGCTTTCTTT. The resulting protein is CASSRQGGNTEAFF.